This T cell receptor beta chain was profiled in a study of blood T cell repertoires in COVID-19. Study-wide context: Samples of COVID-19 (acute and convalescent) were obtained from the United States, Italy and Spain. The cDNA or gDNA used as material had been derived from T cells, B-cell-depleted T cells, or PBMCs.

CDR3 size: 13 residues. Germline V gene lookup returns CDR1 SGHRS and CDR2 YFSETQ. The germline V and J ends were trimmed by 4 bases and 6 bases, with 14 bases remaining between them. In the study's own analysis: Quantification of nucleated cells was approximated via reference gene primer amplification. Assay used: immunoSEQ multiplex PCR; TCRdb lists only in-frame clones, some missing. V, J and clone size derive from that table, while D and trimming were established from the DNA sequence. This table has 100,000 to 150,000 clones, over 80% appearing once. The source material was peripheral blood. V gene TRBV5-1 combines with J gene TRBJ2-7; D is perhaps TRBD1 (6 bases). This clonotype originated in a man between 60 and 75 years old with acute or convalescent COVID-19. The chain's CDR3 is CASSLTDRSEQYF. CDR3 DNA: TGCGCCAGCAGCCTCACCGACAGGAGCGAGCAGTACTTC.